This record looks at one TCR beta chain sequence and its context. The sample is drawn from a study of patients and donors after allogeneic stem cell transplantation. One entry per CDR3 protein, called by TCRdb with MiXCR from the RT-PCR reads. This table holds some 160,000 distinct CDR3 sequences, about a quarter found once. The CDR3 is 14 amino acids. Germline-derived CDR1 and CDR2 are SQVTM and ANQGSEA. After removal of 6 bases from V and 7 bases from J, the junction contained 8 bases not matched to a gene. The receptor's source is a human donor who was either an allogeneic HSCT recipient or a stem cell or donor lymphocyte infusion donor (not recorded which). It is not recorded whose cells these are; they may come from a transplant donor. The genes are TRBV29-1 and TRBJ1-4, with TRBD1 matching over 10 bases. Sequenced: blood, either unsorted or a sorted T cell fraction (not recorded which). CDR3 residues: CSVKPGQGSEKLFF. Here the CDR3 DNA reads TGCAGCGTAAAACCGGGACAGGGGAGTGAAAAACTGTTTTTT.